This TCR beta chain emerged from a study of blood T cell repertoires in COVID-19. Generated by immunoSEQ multiplex PCR, the TCRdb table keeps only in-frame clones and is missing some. The table lists about 85,000 clones, nearly 90% of them singletons. The sequence was collected from a woman older than 75 with active or convalescent COVID-19. The sequenced sample consisted of peripheral blood.

The CDR3 DNA is TGTGCCAGCACCCTTTACGGGACAGCAGACAATGAGCAGTTCTTC. Translated: CASTLYGTADNEQFF. The chain employs TRBV11-2 and TRBJ2-1; 7 bases fit TRBD1. Per the germline V gene, CDR1 is SGHAT and CDR2 is FQNNGV. The CDR3 sequence is 15 residues long. V trimming: 7 bases; J trimming: 5 bases; junction bases outside the gene matches: 11.